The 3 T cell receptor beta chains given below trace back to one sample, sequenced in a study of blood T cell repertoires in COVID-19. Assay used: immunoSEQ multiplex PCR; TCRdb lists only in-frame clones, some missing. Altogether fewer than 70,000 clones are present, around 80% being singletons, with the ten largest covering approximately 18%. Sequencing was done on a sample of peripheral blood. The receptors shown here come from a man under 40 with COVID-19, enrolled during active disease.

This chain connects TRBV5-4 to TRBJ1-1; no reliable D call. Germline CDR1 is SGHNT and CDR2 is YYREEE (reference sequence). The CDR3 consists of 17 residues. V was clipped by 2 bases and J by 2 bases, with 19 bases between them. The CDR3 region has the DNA TGTGCCAGCAGCTTTCGCGCCAGCGGGGATACCAACACTGAAGCTTTCTTT. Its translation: CASSFRASGDTNTEAFF.

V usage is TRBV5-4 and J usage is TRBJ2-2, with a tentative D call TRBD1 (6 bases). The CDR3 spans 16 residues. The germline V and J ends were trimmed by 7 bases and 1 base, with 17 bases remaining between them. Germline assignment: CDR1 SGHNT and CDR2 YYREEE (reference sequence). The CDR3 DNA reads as TGTGCCAGCTCCCACAGGGATTTCGGGAACACCGGGGAGCTGTTTTTT. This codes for CASSHRDFGNTGELFF.

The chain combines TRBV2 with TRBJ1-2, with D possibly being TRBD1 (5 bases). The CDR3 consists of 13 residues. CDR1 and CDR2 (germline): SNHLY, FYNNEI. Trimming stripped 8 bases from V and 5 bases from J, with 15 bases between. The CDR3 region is CASSRQRLYGYTF. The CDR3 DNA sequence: TGTGCCAGCTCGCGACAGCGCCTATATGGCTACACCTTC.